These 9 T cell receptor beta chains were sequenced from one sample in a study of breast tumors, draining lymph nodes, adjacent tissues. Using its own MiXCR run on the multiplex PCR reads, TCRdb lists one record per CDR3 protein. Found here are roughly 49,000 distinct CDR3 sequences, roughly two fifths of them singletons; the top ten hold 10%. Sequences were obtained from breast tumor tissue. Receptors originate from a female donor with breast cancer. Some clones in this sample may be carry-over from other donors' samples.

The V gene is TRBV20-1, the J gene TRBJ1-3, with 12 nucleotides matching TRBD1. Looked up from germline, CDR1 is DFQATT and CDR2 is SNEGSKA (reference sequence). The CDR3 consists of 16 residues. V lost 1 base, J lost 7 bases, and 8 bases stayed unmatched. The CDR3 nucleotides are TGCAGTGCTAGAGTCCCGGGACAGGGGGCAGGGAACACCATATATTTT. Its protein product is CSARVPGQGAGNTIYF.

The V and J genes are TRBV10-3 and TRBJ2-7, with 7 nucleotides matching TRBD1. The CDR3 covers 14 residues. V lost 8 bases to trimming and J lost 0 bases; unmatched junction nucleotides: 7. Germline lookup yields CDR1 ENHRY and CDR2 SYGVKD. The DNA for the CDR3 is TGTGCCATCGGGGAGAGACAGGGCTCCTACGAGCAGTACTTC. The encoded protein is CAIGERQGSYEQYF.

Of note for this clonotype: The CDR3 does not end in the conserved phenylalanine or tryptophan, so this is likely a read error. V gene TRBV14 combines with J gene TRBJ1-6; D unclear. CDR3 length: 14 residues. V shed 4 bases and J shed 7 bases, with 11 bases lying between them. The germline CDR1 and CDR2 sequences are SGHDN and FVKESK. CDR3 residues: CASSRGRLNSPLHY. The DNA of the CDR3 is TGTGCCAGCAGCCGAGGCAGGTTGAATTCACCCCTCCACTAT.

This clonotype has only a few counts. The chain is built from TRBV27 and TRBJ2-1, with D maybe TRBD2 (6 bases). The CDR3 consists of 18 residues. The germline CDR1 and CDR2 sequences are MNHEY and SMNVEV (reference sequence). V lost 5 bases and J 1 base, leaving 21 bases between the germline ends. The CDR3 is CASSLSGTRAGSYNEQFF. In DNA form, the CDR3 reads TGTGCCAGCAGTCTTTCGGGGACTCGGGCGGGTTCCTACAATGAGCAGTTCTTC.

CDR3 nucleotide sequence: TGTGCCAGCAGCTTAGGGGTTGCTCCTGGGCAGCCCCAGCATTTT. Translating it yields CASSLGVAPGQPQHF. The rearrangement links TRBV7-2 to TRBJ1-5; D gene uncertain. The V end lost 1 base, the J end lost 7 bases, and 14 bases lay between the germline ends. Germline CDR1 reads SGHTA; CDR2 reads FQGNSA. This CDR3 comprises 15 residues. The complete variable domain, with remaining parts taken from reference TRBV7-2 and TRBJ1-5, reads GAGVSQSPSNKVTEKGKDVELRCDPISGHTALYWYRQSLGQGLEFLIYFQGNSAPDKSGLPSDRFSAERTGGSVSTLTIQRTQQEDSAVYLCASSLGVAPGQPQHFGDGTRLSIL.

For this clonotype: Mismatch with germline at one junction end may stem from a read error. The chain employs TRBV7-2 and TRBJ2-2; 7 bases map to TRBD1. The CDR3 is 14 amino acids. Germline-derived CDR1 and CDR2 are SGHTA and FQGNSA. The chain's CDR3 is CASSLTGDLGQLFF. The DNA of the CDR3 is TGTGCCAGCAGCTTAACAGGGGATCTCGGGCAGCTGTTTTTT.

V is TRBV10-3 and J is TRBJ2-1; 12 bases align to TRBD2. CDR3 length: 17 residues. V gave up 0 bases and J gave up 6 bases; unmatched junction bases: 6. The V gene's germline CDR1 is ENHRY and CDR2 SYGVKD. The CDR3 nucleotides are TGTGCCATCAGTGAGTCTGGTCGGACTAGCGGGACCAATGAGCAGTTCTTC. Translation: CAISESGRTSGTNEQFF.

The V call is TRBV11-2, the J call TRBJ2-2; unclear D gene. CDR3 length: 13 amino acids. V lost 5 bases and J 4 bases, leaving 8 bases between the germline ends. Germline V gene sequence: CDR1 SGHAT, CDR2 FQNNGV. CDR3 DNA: TGTGCCAGCAGCAAGCGCAGCACCGGGGAGCTGTTTTTT. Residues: CASSKRSTGELFF.

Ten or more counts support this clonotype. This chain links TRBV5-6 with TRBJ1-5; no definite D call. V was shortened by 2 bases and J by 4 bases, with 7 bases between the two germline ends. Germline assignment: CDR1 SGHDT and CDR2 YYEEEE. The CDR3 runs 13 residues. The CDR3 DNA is TGTGCCAGCAGCTTCGGGAGTAATCAGCCCCAGCATTTT. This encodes CASSFGSNQPQHF.